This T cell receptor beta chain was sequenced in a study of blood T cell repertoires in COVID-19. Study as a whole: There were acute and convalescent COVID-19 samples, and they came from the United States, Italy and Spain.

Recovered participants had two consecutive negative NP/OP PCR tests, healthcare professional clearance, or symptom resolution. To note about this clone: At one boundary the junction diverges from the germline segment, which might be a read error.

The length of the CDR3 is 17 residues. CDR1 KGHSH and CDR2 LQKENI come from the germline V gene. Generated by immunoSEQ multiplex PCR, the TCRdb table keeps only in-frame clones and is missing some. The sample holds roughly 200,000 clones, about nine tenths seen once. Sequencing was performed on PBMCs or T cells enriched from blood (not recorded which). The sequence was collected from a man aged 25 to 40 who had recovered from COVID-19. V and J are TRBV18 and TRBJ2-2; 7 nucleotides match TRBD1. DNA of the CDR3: TGTGCCAGCTCTCCACCCGGGACAGCTTTGTGGACCGGGGAGCTGTTTTTT. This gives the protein CASSPPGTALWTGELFF.